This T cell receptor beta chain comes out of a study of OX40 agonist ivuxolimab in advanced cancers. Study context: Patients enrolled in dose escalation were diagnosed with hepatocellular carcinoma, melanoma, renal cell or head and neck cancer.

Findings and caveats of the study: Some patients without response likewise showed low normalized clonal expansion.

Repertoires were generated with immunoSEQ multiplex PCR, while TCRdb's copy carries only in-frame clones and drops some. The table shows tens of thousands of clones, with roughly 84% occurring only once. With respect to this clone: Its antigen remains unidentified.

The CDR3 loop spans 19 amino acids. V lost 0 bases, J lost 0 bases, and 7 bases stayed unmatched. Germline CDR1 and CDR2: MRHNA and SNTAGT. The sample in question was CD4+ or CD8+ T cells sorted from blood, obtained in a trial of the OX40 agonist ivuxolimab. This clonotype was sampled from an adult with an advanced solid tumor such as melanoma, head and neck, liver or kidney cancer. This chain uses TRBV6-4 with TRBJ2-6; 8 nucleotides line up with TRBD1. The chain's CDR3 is CASSDSITGGNSGANVLTF. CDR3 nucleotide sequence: TGTGCCAGCAGTGACTCAATTACAGGGGGAAACTCTGGGGCCAACGTCCTGACTTTC.